Presented here are 9 T cell receptor beta chains from one specimen sequenced in a study of control samples from healthy donors and cancer patients. Sequencing used immunoSEQ multiplex PCR; TCRdb keeps in-frame clones, though not all of them. This table holds around 200,000 clones, just under 95% found once. Sequences were obtained from blood. These receptors originate from a man younger than 30 in good health.

This clone was counted a single time. This chain links TRBV14 with TRBJ1-1; D gene ambiguous. Germline CDR1 SGHDN, CDR2 FVKESK. CDR3 length: 15 amino acids. Between the trimmed V and J ends, which lost 4 bases and 4 bases, there was a span of 16 bases. CDR3 protein: CASSPYAGWFTEAFF. Here the CDR3 DNA reads TGTGCCAGCAGCCCCTACGCCGGATGGTTCACTGAAGCTTTCTTT.

J is TRBJ1-5 and V is TRBV28, with D uncertain. Trimming took off 11 bases at V and 7 bases at J, with 18 bases between the two ends. Germline V gene lookup returns CDR1 MDHEN and CDR2 SYDVKM. CDR3 length: 13 residues. CDR3 region: CASSPGSRQPQHF. The CDR3 coding sequence is TGTGCCTCCTCCCCTGGGTCGAGGCAGCCCCAGCATTTT. The variable domain in full, with the rest retrieved from reference TRBV28 and TRBJ1-5, is DVKVTQSSRYLVKRTGEKVFLECVQDMDHENMFWYRQDPGLGLRLIYFSYDVKMKEKGDIPEGYSVSREKKERFSLILESASTNQTSMYLCASSPGSRQPQHFGDGTRLSIL.

V gene TRBV5-4 combines with J gene TRBJ2-1, with a weak D call TRBD1 (7 bases). The germline V gene has CDR1 SGHNT and CDR2 YYREEE (reference sequence). CDR3 size: 14 residues. V was cut by 3 bases and J by 4 bases, with 11 bases left in between. The CDR3 region has the DNA TGTGCCAGCAGCTCGGGGGACAGATACAATGAGCAGTTCTTC. This encodes CASSSGDRYNEQFF.

With regard to this clone: One end of the junction varies from germline; a read error may be responsible. The CDR3 region is CVSSKQGGNTEAFF. The CDR3 bases are TGTGTCAGCAGCAAACAGGGGGGGAACACTGAAGCTTTCTTT. The chain links TRBV27 to TRBJ1-1; 8 nucleotides align to TRBD1. The CDR3 extends over 14 amino acids. CDR1 is MNHEY, CDR2 SMNVEV, per germline (reference sequence).

J is TRBJ2-5 and V is TRBV29-1, with D perhaps matching TRBD1 (5 bases). Germline CDR1 and CDR2: SQVTM and ANQGSEA. The length of the CDR3 is 13 residues. With 3 bases removed from V and 9 bases from J, the gap between germline ends came to 17 bases. CDR3 coding DNA: TGCAGCGTTGACAGGGCGCTAGAACGGGCCCAGTACTTC. It encodes CSVDRALERAQYF.

The rearrangement uses TRBV30 and TRBJ2-3; 7 bases map to TRBD1. After removal of 2 bases from V and 2 bases from J, the junction contained 4 bases not matched to a gene. CDR1 and CDR2 from the germline V gene are GTSNPN and SVGIG (reference sequence). The CDR3 contains 14 residues. For the CDR3, the DNA is TGTGCCTGGAGTAACAGGGGATCCACAGATACGCAGTATTTT. Translating gives CAWSNRGSTDTQYF.

The genes are TRBV24-1 and TRBJ2-3; either TRBD1 or TRBD2 may supply D (6 bases each). The germline V gene encodes CDR1 KGHDR and CDR2 SFDVKD. Trimming removed 5 bases at V and 6 bases at J, with 11 bases between. The length of the CDR3 is 13 residues. CDR3 DNA: TGTGCCACCAGTGGGGGGGCGCTTGATACGCAGTATTTT. As protein: CATSGGALDTQYF.

V and J are TRBV7-2 and TRBJ1-5; D uncertain. The CDR3 loop spans 13 amino acids. Germline CDR1 and CDR2: SGHTA and FQGNSA. Trimming pared 4 bases from V and 5 bases from J, leaving 9 bases between. CDR3 DNA sequence: TGTGCCAGCAGCTCCAGGTTTTATCAGCCCCAGCATTTT. Translation: CASSSRFYQPQHF.

The rearrangement uses TRBV5-1 and TRBJ2-5, with TRBD2 as a possible D gene (7 bases). V gave up 0 bases and J gave up 4 bases, with 16 bases separating them. The CDR3 spans 16 residues. Germline CDR1 SGHRS, CDR2 YFSETQ. The CDR3 coding sequence is TGCGCCAGCAGCTTGGACGCCGAGGGGGAGGGAGAGACCCAGTACTTC. Its translation: CASSLDAEGEGETQYF.